This paragraph covers one T cell receptor beta chain sequence. The data were obtained in a study of blood T cell repertoires in COVID-19. The overall study: The samples span acute and convalescent COVID-19 from the United States, Italy and Spain. PBMCs, B-cell-depleted T cells, or T cells provided the cDNA or gDNA that made up the material.

The V gene lost 6 bases and the J gene lost 10 bases, with 18 bases spanning the gap. Germline V CDR1 and CDR2: MNHEY, SMNVEV (reference sequence). This CDR3 has 14 amino acids. Authors' processing steps: Researchers report that nucleated cell counts were estimated from reference gene primer amplification. Here immunoSEQ multiplex PCR was the method, and the copy in TCRdb shows in-frame clones only, minus some. V and J calls and clone size are as listed in that table; D and trimming were resolved from the DNA. This sample has about 280,000 clones; roughly 85% occur once, and the top ten carry about 5.1%.

The origin of this receptor is a man aged 50-59 years with active or convalescent COVID-19. The sample was peripheral blood. This chain uses TRBV27 with TRBJ1-4; D gene uncertain. The CDR3 DNA reads TGTGCCAGCAGACCAACACGGCTCGAGGGAAAACTGTTTTTT. Translating it yields CASRPTRLEGKLFF.